The rows below give T cell receptor beta chains drawn from one sample of a study of blood T cell repertoires in COVID-19. Profiled with immunoSEQ multiplex PCR; TCRdb holds only in-frame clones, not every one. The profile shows roughly 170,000 clones, about 75% of them singletons. Sequenced sample: peripheral blood. The receptors shown here come from a woman in her 70s with acute or convalescent COVID-19. The CDR3 runs from the conserved cysteine through the conserved F or W. Fields, in order: V gene, clone size, J gene, D gene, CDR3 DNA, CDR3 protein. The D gene is left open where the match is weak. Clone size is given for some rows only: seen once, a few or many times, or a class if the clone is expanded.

>TRBV7-2|few|TRBJ2-7|.
TGTGCCAGCAGCCTAAAAGGTCCAGGTCCCGCCTACGAGCAGTACTTC
CASSLKGPGPAYEQYF
>TRBV5-6|.|TRBJ2-3|TRBD1
TGTGCCAGCAGCTTGGATACAGGGGCAGATACGCAGTATTTT
CASSLDTGADTQYF
>TRBV27|.|TRBJ2-7|TRBD1
TGTGCCAGCAGTTTACGCCAGGGACAGGGGGTCGGCGAGCAGTACTTC
CASSLRQGQGVGEQYF
>TRBV10-2|.|TRBJ2-2|TRBD2
TGCGCCAGCAGTGACACCAGGACTAGCGGCACCGGGGAGCTGTTTTTT
CASSDTRTSGTGELFF
>TRBV6-1|few|TRBJ1-5|.
TGTGCCAGCAGTGAACCCGGACATTTGGATCAGCCCCAGCATTTT
CASSEPGHLDQPQHF
>TRBV7-2|few|TRBJ1-2|.
TGTGCCAGCAGCTTAGCGAGTTCGGGGGGCTACACCTTC
CASSLASSGGYTF
>TRBV11-2|.|TRBJ2-7|.
TGTGCCAGCAGCTTAGAGGTCGTGGCAGGGGTAACCTACGAGCAGTACTTC
CASSLEVVAGVTYEQYF
>TRBV4-1|.|TRBJ2-1|TRBD2
TGCGCCAGCAGCCAAGGGCAGCGGGAGTACAATGAGCAGTTCTTC
CASSQGQREYNEQFF
>TRBV30|.|TRBJ2-5|.
TGTGCCATAGTCGCGAGGGACAAGGCCTCCAAGACCCAGTACTTC
CAIVARDKASKTQYF
>TRBV3-1/TRBV3-2|.|TRBJ2-5|.
TGTGCCAGCAGCCAAGATCTACTAGCTGTTCAGACCCAGTACTTC
CASSQDLLAVQTQYF
>TRBV5-1|once|TRBJ2-7|TRBD2
TGCGCCAGCAGCTTGGAGCGGGGACCTTACGAGCAGTACTTC
CASSLERGPYEQYF
>TRBV7-2|.|TRBJ1-5|.
TGTGCCAGCAGCTTTCGACGGGAGCAGCCCCAGCATTTT
CASSFRREQPQHF
>TRBV30|once|TRBJ1-1|.
TGTGCCTGGAGTGTACAAGTTGACTTTAACACTGAAGCTTTCTTT
CAWSVQVDFNTEAFF
>TRBV3-1/TRBV3-2|.|TRBJ1-2|TRBD1
TGTGCCAGCAGCCAAGATGGGGGACAGGGGTTTGGCTACACCTTC
CASSQDGGQGFGYTF
>TRBV3-1/TRBV3-2|.|TRBJ2-2|TRBD1
TGTGCCAGCAGCTGGAAGACAGGGAAGAACACCGGGGAGCTGTTTTTT
CASSWKTGKNTGELFF
>TRBV20-1|.|TRBJ2-7|.
TGCAGTGCTAGTGTCCAAACCTACGAGCAGTACTTC
CSASVQTYEQYF
>TRBV18|.|TRBJ2-5|TRBD1
TGTGCCAGCTCAAGGGACAGTCTGGGGGAGACCCAGTACTTC
CASSRDSLGETQYF
>TRBV7-2|.|TRBJ1-1|.
TGTGCCAGCAGCTTAGTTCGCGGGCGCAGGTTAAACACTGAAGCTTTCTTT
CASSLVRGRRLNTEAFF
>TRBV5-1|.|TRBJ2-1|TRBD2
TGCGCCAGCAGCCTTACTGCCCTAGCGGGACGTGAGCAGTTCTTC
CASSLTALAGREQFF
>TRBV11-3|.|TRBJ2-1|TRBD2
TGTGCCAGCAGCTTAGATGGAGCGGGATTCAACAATGAGCAGTTCTTC
CASSLDGAGFNNEQFF
>TRBV7-3|.|TRBJ2-7|.
TGTGCCAGCAGCCCTACAGGGTACCTAGACGAGCAGTACTTC
CASSPTGYLDEQYF
>TRBV7-9|few|TRBJ2-7|TRBD2
TGTGCCAGCAGCTTATTCCCACTAGCGGGAGAGAACGAGCAGTACTTC
CASSLFPLAGENEQYF
>TRBV9|.|TRBJ1-4|TRBD1
TGTGCCAGCAGCGTAGGGACAGGGGAGGGAGAAAAACTGTTTTTT
CASSVGTGEGEKLFF
>TRBV2|.|TRBJ1-2|.
TGTGCCAGCAGTGAATCGCGGGACTATGGCTACACCTTC
CASSESRDYGYTF
>TRBV29-1|.|TRBJ2-6|.
TGCAGCGTCAGAGGGAGCTCTGGGGCCAACGTCCTGACTTTC
CSVRGSSGANVLTF
>TRBV12-3/TRBV12-4|.|TRBJ2-7|TRBD2
TGTGCCAGCAGTCTAGCGGGAGGGAGCGAGCAGTACTTC
CASSLAGGSEQYF
>TRBV5-1|.|TRBJ2-1|.
TGCGCCAGCAGTGACGGGGACACCTACAATGAGCAGTTCTTC
CASSDGDTYNEQFF
>TRBV19|.|TRBJ2-4|.
TGTGCCAGTAGTCCCCCGGTGAATAGCATTCAGTACTTC
CASSPPVNSIQYF
>TRBV5-6|.|TRBJ1-2|.
TGTGCCAGCAGCTTGGTTGGGCCAGCCTATGGCTACACCTTC
CASSLVGPAYGYTF
>TRBV2|.|TRBJ1-5|TRBD1
TGTGCCAGCAGCCCGGGACAGGCTGAAAATCAGCCCCAGCATTTT
CASSPGQAENQPQHF
>TRBV5-1|.|TRBJ2-7|.
TGCGCCAGCAGCTTTGAGACGGGAAGCTCCTACGAGCAGTACTTC
CASSFETGSSYEQYF
>TRBV2|.|TRBJ2-6|TRBD2
TGTGCCAGCAGTAGGACTAGCGCTCGCTCTGGGGCCAACGTCCTGACTTTC
CASSRTSARSGANVLTF
>TRBV4-1|.|TRBJ1-5|TRBD1
TGCGCCAGCAGCCATAGGGACAGGGGAATTCAGCCCCAGCATTTT
CASSHRDRGIQPQHF
>TRBV7-8|.|TRBJ1-1|.
TGTGCCAGCAGCTTAGAACTTCGGGACACTGAAGCTTTCTTT
CASSLELRDTEAFF
>TRBV10-1|.|TRBJ2-2|TRBD1
TGCGCCAGCAGCACCGGGACAGGGGGCACCGGGGAGCTGTTTTTT
CASSTGTGGTGELFF
>TRBV2|.|TRBJ1-2|TRBD1
TGTGCCAGCAGTCGACAGGGGTTGGATGGCTACACCTTC
CASSRQGLDGYTF
>TRBV5-1|.|TRBJ1-1|.
TGCGCCAGCAGCCTTCAGGGGAACACTGAAGCTTTCTTT
CASSLQGNTEAFF
>TRBV24-1|.|TRBJ2-1|TRBD1
TGTGCCACCAGTGATTCTGGGGTTGTGAAGGGGGCGCTCGATGAGCAGTTCTTC
CATSDSGVVKGALDEQFF
>TRBV10-3|.|TRBJ1-1|TRBD1
TGTGCCATCAGTATAGACAGGGGGCTTGAAGCTTTCTTT
CAISIDRGLEAFF